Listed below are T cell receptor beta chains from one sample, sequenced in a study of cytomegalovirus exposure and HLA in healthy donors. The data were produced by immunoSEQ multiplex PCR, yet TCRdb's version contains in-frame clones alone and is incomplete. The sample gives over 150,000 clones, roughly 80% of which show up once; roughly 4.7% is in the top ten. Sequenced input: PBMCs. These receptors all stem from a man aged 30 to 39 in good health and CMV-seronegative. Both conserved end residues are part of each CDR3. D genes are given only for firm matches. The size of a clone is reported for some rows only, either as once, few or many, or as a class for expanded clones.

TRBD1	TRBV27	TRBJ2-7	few	TGTGCCAGCAGACTCTCGTTTCGGGACAGGGGGCTCTACGAGCAGTACTTC	CASRLSFRDRGLYEQYF
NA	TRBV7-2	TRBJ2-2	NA	TGTGCCAGCAGCTTCTTCGGGGTGAACACCGGAGAGCTGTTTTTT	CASSFFGVNTGELFF
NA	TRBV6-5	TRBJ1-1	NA	TGTGCCAGCAGTTACTCGGGGGGGCCTGAAGCTTTCTTT	CASSYSGGPEAFF
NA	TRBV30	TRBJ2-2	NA	TGTGCCTGGAGTGCGGGGGGGGAGCTGTTTTTT	CAWSAGGELFF
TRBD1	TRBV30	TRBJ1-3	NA	TGTGCCTGGACAGGGGGGGGAAACACCATATATTTT	CAWTGGGNTIYF
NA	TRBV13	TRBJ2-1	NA	TGTGCCAGCACCAGAAACTCCTACAATGAGCAGTTCTTC	CASTRNSYNEQFF
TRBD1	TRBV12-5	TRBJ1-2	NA	TGTGCTAGTGGTTCCCAGACGTCCTGGACAGGCAGCAATACTTCATATGGCTACACCTTC	CASGSQTSWTGSNTSYGYTF
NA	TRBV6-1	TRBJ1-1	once	TGTGCCAGCGGGAGGGTGGTTTTGGGCACTGAAGCTTTCTTT	CASGRVVLGTEAFF
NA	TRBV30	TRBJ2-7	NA	TGTGCCTGGAGAGATAGGGGTATCTACGAGCAGTACTTC	CAWRDRGIYEQYF
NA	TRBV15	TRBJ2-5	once	TGTGCCACCAGCTCCCGGACAGAGGAGACCCAGTACTTC	CATSSRTEETQYF
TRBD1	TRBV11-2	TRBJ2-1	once	TGTGCCAGCAGCTACCAGACAGGGGACTACAATGAGCAGTTCTTC	CASSYQTGDYNEQFF
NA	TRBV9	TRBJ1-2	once	TGTGCCAGCAGCGTAGAATTAGGGAAGGGAGCTAACTATGGCTACACCTTC	CASSVELGKGANYGYTF
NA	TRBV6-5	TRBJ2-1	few	TGTGCCAGCGAGCGGGGGACAGGGGAGCAGTTCTTC	CASERGTGEQFF
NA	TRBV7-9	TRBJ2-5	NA	TGTTCCAGCAGCCTCCTTACAGGAAGGGAGACCCAGTACTTC	CSSSLLTGRETQYF
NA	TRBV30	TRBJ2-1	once	TGTGCCTGGAGTGTAGAGGCCAGCCCAAGGAGTGAGCAGTTCTTC	CAWSVEASPRSEQFF
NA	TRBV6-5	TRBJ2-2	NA	TGTGCCAGCAGACAAGGGGGGGCGAGGACCGGGGAGCTGTTTTTT	CASRQGGARTGELFF
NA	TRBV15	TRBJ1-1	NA	TGTGCCACCAGCAGAGGCCAACAGGGAGACACTGAAGCTTTCTTT	CATSRGQQGDTEAFF
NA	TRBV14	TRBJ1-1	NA	TGTGCCAGCAGCCTCCCCACAGGGTGGACTGAAGCTTTCTTT	CASSLPTGWTEAFF